The 27 T cell receptor beta chains below come from one sample, sequenced in a study of CD8 T cells in ankylosing spondylitis. TCRdb recomputed calls from the 5' RACE reads with MiXCR, one row per CDR3 protein. The sample has 150,000 to 200,000 distinct CDR3 sequences, approximately 13% seen once. Source material: blood, either unsorted or a sorted T cell fraction (not recorded which). The receptors were sampled from a female donor with ankylosing spondylitis or in good health (not recorded which).

This clonotype was seen repeatedly, ten times or more. The chain joins TRBV27 to TRBJ1-1; perhaps TRBD1 as D (6 bases). Germline V gene lookup returns CDR1 MNHEY and CDR2 SMNVEV (reference sequence). The CDR3 totals 13 residues. V lost 3 bases and J 5 bases, leaving 10 bases between the germline ends. The CDR3 DNA sequence: TGTGCCAGCAGTTTTCAGGGGTGGACTGAAGCTTTCTTT. Translating it yields CASSFQGWTEAFF.

This clonotype was detected many times. This chain joins TRBV7-8 and TRBJ1-1, with D uncertain. Germline assignment: CDR1 SGHVS and CDR2 FQNEAQ. Trimming took off 8 bases at V and 4 bases at J, with 8 bases between the two ends. This CDR3 spans 11 amino acids. In DNA form, the CDR3 reads TGTGCCAGCGGCGGAAGCACTGAAGCTTTCTTT. Translated, it gives CASGGSTEAFF.

To note about this clonotype: Being one base from a much bigger clone, this may be a read error. This chain connects TRBV28 to TRBJ1-2, with D possibly being TRBD1 (5 bases). This CDR3 contains 16 residues. Germline CDR1 is MDHEN and CDR2 is SYDVKM. Trimming left V 3 bases short and J 7 bases short, with 21 bases between. The CDR3 sequence: CASSLTNYKGPVGYTF. For the CDR3, the DNA is TGTGCCAGCAGTTTGACCAACTACAAGGGGCCAGTTGGCTACACCTTC.

This clonotype was seen more than once but under ten times. The V gene is TRBV6-4, the J gene TRBJ2-7; no firm D call. The germline V and J ends were trimmed by 0 bases and 10 bases, with 13 bases remaining between them. The germline gives CDR1 MRHNA, CDR2 SNTAGT. This CDR3 comprises 13 residues. CDR3 in amino acids: CASSDSATPRQYF. The CDR3 nucleotides read TGTGCCAGCAGTGACTCGGCTACCCCTCGTCAGTACTTC.

The chain employs TRBV12-3 or TRBV12-4 and TRBJ2-3, with no clear D. The V and J ends lost 7 bases and 4 bases respectively, with 9 bases between them. The CDR3 has 12 amino acids. CDR3 region: CASTLFADTQYF. For the CDR3, the DNA is TGTGCCAGCACCCTCTTTGCAGATACGCAGTATTTT.

CDR3 loop: CASKLVAGAHNEQFF. The CDR3 region has the DNA TGTGCCAGTAAGTTGGTAGCGGGAGCACACAATGAGCAGTTCTTC. The chain has TRBV19 and TRBJ2-1, with 9 bases identical to TRBD2. Germline CDR1 and CDR2: LNHDA and SQIVND (reference sequence). J was trimmed by 5 bases and V by 7 bases; bases with no gene match: 9. The CDR3 loop spans 15 amino acids.

This clonotype was detected ten times or more. V is TRBV5-1 and J is TRBJ1-1; D gene unclear. This CDR3 comprises 13 residues. V lost 0 bases and J lost 7, with 10 bases in between. Germline V gene data show CDR1 as SGHRS and CDR2 as YFSETQ. CDR3 amino acids: CASSLVGNLEAFF. The CDR3 bases are TGCGCCAGCAGCTTGGTAGGGAACCTTGAAGCTTTCTTT. The full variable domain, completed using reference TRBV5-1 and TRBJ1-1, is KAGVTQTPRYLIKTRGQQVTLSCSPISGHRSVSWYQQTPGQGLQFLFEYFSETQRNKGNFPGRFSGRQFSNSRSEMNVSTLELGDSALYLCASSLVGNLEAFFGQGTRLTVV.

This clonotype was counted many times. V is TRBV5-1 and J is TRBJ2-1; no definite D call. CDR3 length: 13 residues. Germline V gene lookup returns CDR1 SGHRS and CDR2 YFSETQ. Trimming removed 2 bases at V and 6 bases at J, with 9 bases between. The CDR3 sequence: CASSFPTANEQFF. CDR3 nucleotides: TGCGCCAGCAGCTTCCCTACCGCCAATGAGCAGTTCTTC.

This clonotype was recorded many times. The genes are TRBV14 and TRBJ1-1; D gene ambiguous. The germline V and J ends were trimmed by 1 base and 6 bases, with 9 bases remaining between them. CDR1 SGHDN and CDR2 FVKESK come from the germline V gene. The CDR3 is made up of 13 amino acids. The CDR3 loop reads CASSQVVGAEAFF. The CDR3 bases are TGTGCCAGCAGCCAAGTTGTTGGCGCTGAAGCTTTCTTT.

This clonotype occurred many times. The J gene is TRBJ2-5, the V gene TRBV19; 9 bases fit TRBD2. The CDR3 is made up of 16 amino acids. CDR1 and CDR2 (germline): LNHDA, SQIVND (reference sequence). Trimming took 2 bases from V and 2 from J; bases not matched to a gene: 6. CDR3 sequence (DNA): TGTGCCAGTAGTATATTGACTAGCGGATTACAAGAGACCCAGTACTTC. Its protein is CASSILTSGLQETQYF.

This clonotype showed up many times. The chain recombines TRBV12-3 or TRBV12-4 with TRBJ1-2; tentative D call: TRBD1 (5 bases). Trimming pared 1 base from V and 8 bases from J, leaving 8 bases between. The CDR3 runs 12 residues. The CDR3 region has the DNA TGTGCCAGCAGTTTAGAGGGACGAGGCTACACCTTC. This gives the protein CASSLEGRGYTF.

This clonotype has ten or more counts. The CDR3 DNA sequence: TGTGCCAGCAGTTTATCGAAATACAATGAGCAGTTCTTC. This translates into CASSLSKYNEQFF. The rearrangement links TRBV27 to TRBJ2-1; D is unresolved. Trimming shortened V by 0 bases and J by 4 bases, and 4 bases separated the two germline ends. The CDR3 extends over 13 amino acids. Germline V gene sequence: CDR1 MNHEY, CDR2 SMNVEV (reference sequence).

This clonotype was observed a handful of times. The chain is built from TRBV7-2 and TRBJ2-6; D is unresolved. V lost 7 bases to trimming and J lost 3 bases, with 7 bases between them. The CDR3 extends over 13 amino acids. CDR1 and CDR2 from the germline V gene are SGHTA and FQGNSA. This CDR3 reads CASNTFGANVLTF. The CDR3 nucleotides are TGTGCCAGCAACACATTTGGGGCCAACGTCCTGACTTTC.

This clonotype was picked up many times. The genes are TRBV7-9 and TRBJ2-1, with D perhaps TRBD1 or TRBD2 (5 bases each). The germline V gene has CDR1 SEHNR and CDR2 FQNEAQ (reference sequence). The CDR3 length is 14 residues. With 10 bases removed from V and 5 bases from J, the gap between germline ends came to 18 bases. For the CDR3, the DNA is TGTGCCACCACCCCCGGGACCGGGGACAATGAGCAGTTCTTC. It codes for CATTPGTGDNEQFF.

Many counts were recorded for this clonotype. This rearrangement joins TRBV7-2 to TRBJ1-2; D is undetermined. There are 15 residues in the CDR3. The V end lost 2 bases, the J end lost 6 bases, and 16 bases lay between the germline ends. Germline lookup yields CDR1 SGHTA and CDR2 FQGNSA. The CDR3 region is CASSLRPGARNGYTF. As DNA, the CDR3 is TGTGCCAGCAGCTTAAGGCCAGGTGCCCGGAATGGCTACACCTTC.

The table lists this clonotype with many counts. This rearrangement joins TRBV24-1 to TRBJ2-1; 11 bases match TRBD2. The CDR3 contains 15 residues. V lost 3 bases to trimming and J lost 8 bases; unmatched junction nucleotides: 5. Germline assignment: CDR1 KGHDR and CDR2 SFDVKD. CDR3 region: CATSDPSGRFDEQFF. CDR3 in DNA: TGTGCCACCAGTGATCCTAGCGGGAGGTTTGATGAGCAGTTCTTC.

At least ten counts were recorded for this clonotype. V gene TRBV4-2 combines with J gene TRBJ1-1; D possibly corresponds to TRBD1 (6 bases). Trimming cost V 6 bases and J 0 bases, with 11 bases left between them. The CDR3 length is 14 residues. Germline CDR1 is LGHNA and CDR2 is YNFKEQ. CDR3 amino acids: CASREDSMNTEAFF. As DNA, the CDR3 is TGTGCCAGCAGAGAGGACAGCATGAACACTGAAGCTTTCTTT.

The table lists this clonotype with many counts. The chain joins TRBV14 to TRBJ2-7, with 7 bases matching TRBD1. CDR1 and CDR2 (germline): SGHDN, FVKESK. The J segment lost 4 bases and the V segment lost 4 bases, leaving 10 bases of the junction unmatched. The CDR3 extends over 15 amino acids. CDR3 in amino acids: CASSPRAGTAYEQYF. CDR3 DNA sequence: TGTGCCAGCAGCCCAAGAGCCGGGACAGCTTACGAGCAGTACTTC.

The chain carries TRBV20-1 and TRBJ2-1; TRBD2 might be the D (5 bases). V was pared by 6 bases and J by 2 bases, with 17 bases between. The germline V gene has CDR1 DFQATT and CDR2 SNEGSKA (reference sequence). This CDR3 has 15 residues. The CDR3 protein is CSARTGSSAYNEQFF. Here the CDR3 DNA reads TGCAGTGCCCGGACGGGATCCTCGGCCTACAATGAGCAGTTCTTC.

In regard to this clonotype: One end of the junction does not line up with germline, which may come from a read error. The V and J genes are TRBV18 and TRBJ2-1; perhaps TRBD1 as D (6 bases). This CDR3 has 16 residues. Looked up from germline, CDR1 is KGHSH and CDR2 is LQKENI. CDR3: CAGSPQGPTTYNEQFF. CDR3 nucleotides: TGTGCCGGCTCACCACAGGGCCCCACAACCTACAATGAGCAGTTCTTC.

On this clonotype itself: The junction departs from germline at one end; a sequencing error may be responsible. V gene TRBV7-6 combines with J gene TRBJ1-5, with TRBD1 as a possible D gene (6 bases). CDR3 length: 16 amino acids. The germline CDR1 and CDR2 sequences are SGHVS and FNYEAQ. This CDR3 reads CASSLEGGISTQPQHF. The DNA of the CDR3 is TGTGCCAGCAGCTTAGAAGGGGGAATCAGCACTCAGCCCCAGCATTTT.

This clonotype was observed a few times. The chain uses TRBV12-3 or TRBV12-4 and TRBJ2-5, with D perhaps assigned TRBD1 or TRBD2 (5 bases each). The CDR3 covers 14 residues. V lost 6 bases and J lost 5, with 16 bases in between. The CDR3 spells CASSPRLGVETQYF. The CDR3 DNA follows: TGTGCCAGCAGCCCTCGGCTGGGGGTTGAGACCCAGTACTTC.

This clonotype has more than one count but fewer than ten. This chain joins TRBV5-6 and TRBJ1-5, with 12 bases matching TRBD1. CDR1 is SGHDT and CDR2 is YYEEEE in the germline V gene. V was clipped by 4 bases and J by 3 bases; unmatched bases: 5. The CDR3 totals 16 residues. The CDR3 sequence is CASSVLGQGANQPQHF. CDR3 DNA sequence: TGTGCCAGCAGCGTACTGGGACAGGGGGCCAATCAGCCCCAGCATTTT.

As concerns this clonotype: A clone one base away is much larger, so this may be a read error. V is TRBV3-1 and J is TRBJ1-2, with unresolved D. The CDR3 consists of 14 residues. Per the germline V gene, CDR1 is LGHDT and CDR2 is YNNKEL (reference sequence). CDR3 amino acids: CASRPQSRNYSYTF. In DNA, the CDR3 is TGTGCCAGCCGACCTCAGTCGCGTAACTATAGCTACACCTTC.

This clonotype was seen many times. The rearrangement links TRBV20-1 to TRBJ2-7, with 10 bases matching TRBD2. The CDR3 has 15 residues. After removal of 3 bases from V and 0 bases from J, the junction contained 5 bases not matched to a gene. Per the germline V gene, CDR1 is DFQATT and CDR2 is SNEGSKA (reference sequence). The CDR3: CSASDASGSSYEQYF. The CDR3 DNA is TGCAGTGCTAGCGATGCTAGCGGGAGCTCCTACGAGCAGTACTTC.

The chain combines TRBV6-2 or TRBV6-3 with TRBJ2-7; no reliable D call. This CDR3 is built from 12 residues. Trimming stripped 2 bases from V and 6 bases from J, with 8 bases between. Germline-derived CDR1 and CDR2 are MNHEY and SVGEGT. CDR3 loop: CASSYSLSEQYF. As DNA, the CDR3 is TGTGCCAGCAGTTACAGTTTATCCGAGCAGTACTTC.

There are many counts of this clonotype. V gene TRBV20-1 combines with J gene TRBJ1-5, with TRBD1 matching over 8 bases. Germline CDR1 and CDR2: DFQATT and SNEGSKA (reference sequence). The CDR3 is made up of 13 amino acids. V shed 6 bases, J shed 5 bases, and the junction held 6 bases outside the gene matches. The DNA of the CDR3 is TGCAGTGCCTCGACAGGGGTCCATCAGCCCCAGCATTTT. Translation gives CSASTGVHQPQHF.